The following is a T cell receptor (beta chain) sequence with its context. Sequencing was performed with immunoSEQ multiplex PCR; in TCRdb, only in-frame clones are kept and a portion is missing. The sample records 100,000 or so clones, approximately 90% being singletons. This sample is part of a study of blood T cell repertoires in COVID-19. The germline V gene encodes CDR1 LNHNV and CDR2 YYDKDF (reference sequence). The CDR3 has 15 residues. The V and J ends lost 3 bases and 3 bases, in that order; junction bases with no gene match: 8. The chain recombines TRBV15 with TRBJ2-7; 7 bases align to TRBD1. The receptor was derived from a human donor with active COVID-19. The donor label of this sample is uncertain. Sequenced material: peripheral blood. CDR3 bases: TGTGCCACCAGCAGCCCCGGGACAGAGAGCTACGAGCAGTACTTC. Translating gives CATSSPGTESYEQYF.